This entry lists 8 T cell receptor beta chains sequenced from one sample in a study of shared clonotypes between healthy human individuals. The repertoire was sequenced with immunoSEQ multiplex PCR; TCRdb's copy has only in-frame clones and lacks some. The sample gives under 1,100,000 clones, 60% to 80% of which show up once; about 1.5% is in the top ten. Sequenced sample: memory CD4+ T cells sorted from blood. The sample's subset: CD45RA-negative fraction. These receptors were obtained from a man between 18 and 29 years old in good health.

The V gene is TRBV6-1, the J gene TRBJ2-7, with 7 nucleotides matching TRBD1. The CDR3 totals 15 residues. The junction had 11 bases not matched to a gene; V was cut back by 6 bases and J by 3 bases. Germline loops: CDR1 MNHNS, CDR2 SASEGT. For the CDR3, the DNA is TGTGCCAGCAGGCCACTCCGGGACAGAAGCTACGAGCAGTACTTC. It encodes CASRPLRDRSYEQYF.

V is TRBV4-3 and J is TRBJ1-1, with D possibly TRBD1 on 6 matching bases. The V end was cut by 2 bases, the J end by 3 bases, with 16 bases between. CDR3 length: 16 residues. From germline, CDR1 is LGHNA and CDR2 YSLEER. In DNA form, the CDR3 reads TGCGCCAGCAGCCAAACGACCGGGACAACTTACACTGAAGCTTTCTTT. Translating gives CASSQTTGTTYTEAFF.

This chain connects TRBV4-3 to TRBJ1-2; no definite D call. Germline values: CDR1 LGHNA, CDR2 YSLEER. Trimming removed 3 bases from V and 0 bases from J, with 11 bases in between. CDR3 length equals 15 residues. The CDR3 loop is CASSQTGPPNYGYTF. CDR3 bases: TGCGCCAGCAGCCAGACTGGACCTCCTAACTATGGCTACACCTTC.

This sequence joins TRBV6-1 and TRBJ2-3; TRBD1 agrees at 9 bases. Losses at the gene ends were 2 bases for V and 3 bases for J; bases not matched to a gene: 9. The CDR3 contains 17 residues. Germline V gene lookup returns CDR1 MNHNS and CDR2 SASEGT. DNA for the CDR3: TGTGCCAGCAGTGAACCGGGACAGGGTATTAGAACAGATACGCAGTATTTT. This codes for CASSEPGQGIRTDTQYF.

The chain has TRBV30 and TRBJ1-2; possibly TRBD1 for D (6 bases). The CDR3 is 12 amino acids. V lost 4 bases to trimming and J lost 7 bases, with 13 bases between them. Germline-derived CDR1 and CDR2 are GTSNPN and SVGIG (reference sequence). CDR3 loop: CAWTDRGFGYTF. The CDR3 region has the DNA TGTGCCTGGACTGATAGGGGGTTTGGCTACACCTTC.

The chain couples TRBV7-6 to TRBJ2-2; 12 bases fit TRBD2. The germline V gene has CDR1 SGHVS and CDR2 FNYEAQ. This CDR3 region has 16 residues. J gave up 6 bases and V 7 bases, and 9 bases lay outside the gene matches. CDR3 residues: CASKTSGGPSPGELFF. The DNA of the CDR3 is TGTGCCAGCAAGACTAGCGGGGGCCCCTCTCCCGGGGAGCTGTTTTTT.

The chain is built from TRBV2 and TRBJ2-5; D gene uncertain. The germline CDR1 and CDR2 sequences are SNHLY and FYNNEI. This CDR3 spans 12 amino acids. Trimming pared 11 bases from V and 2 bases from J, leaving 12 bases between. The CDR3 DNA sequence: TGTGCCGGAAAGGAGAGTCAAGAGACCCAGTACTTC. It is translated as CAGKESQETQYF. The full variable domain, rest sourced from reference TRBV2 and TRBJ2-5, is EPEVTQTPSHQVTQMGQEVILRCVPISNHLYFYWYRQILGQKVEFLVSFYNNEISEKSEIFDDQFSVERPDGSNFTLKIRSTKLEDSAMYFCAGKESQETQYFGPGTRLLVL.

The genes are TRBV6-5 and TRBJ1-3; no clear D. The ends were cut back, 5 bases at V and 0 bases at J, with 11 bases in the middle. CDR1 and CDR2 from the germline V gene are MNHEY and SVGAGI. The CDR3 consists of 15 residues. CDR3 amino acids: CASSRQAFSGNTIYF. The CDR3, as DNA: TGTGCCAGCAGTCGGCAGGCTTTCTCTGGAAACACCATATATTTT.